These 32 T cell receptor beta chains were all obtained from the same sample, sequenced in a study of blood T cell repertoires in COVID-19. Sequenced by immunoSEQ multiplex PCR; TCRdb stores in-frame clones only, minus some. The table has more than 65,000 clones, approximately 79% seen once. The sequenced sample was peripheral blood. Source of these receptors: a human donor in a cohort sampled during active COVID-19.

The CDR3 loop reads CATSDIGQGKSYEQYF. CDR3 bases: TGTGCCACCAGTGACATAGGACAGGGGAAGTCCTACGAGCAGTACTTC. The chain links TRBV24-1 to TRBJ2-7, with 9 bases that match TRBD1. Trimming removed 4 bases from V and 1 base from J; junction bases left unmatched: 7. CDR1 KGHDR and CDR2 SFDVKD come from the germline V gene. CDR3 size: 16 residues.

This clone was seen once. J is TRBJ1-4 and V is TRBV25-1; D perhaps matches TRBD1 (5 bases). V gave up 5 bases and J gave up 5 bases, with 15 bases separating them. The germline gives CDR1 MGHDK, CDR2 SYGVNS. The CDR3 totals 15 residues. This chain's CDR3 is CASSTFGGGNEKLFF. DNA for the CDR3: TGTGCCAGCAGTACCTTCGGGGGGGGGAATGAAAAACTGTTTTTT. Using reference TRBV25-1 and TRBJ1-4 for the parts outside the CDR3, the full variable domain is EADIYQTPRYLVIGTGKKITLECSQTMGHDKMYWYQQDPGMELHLIHYSYGVNSTEKGDLSSESTVSRIRTEHFPLTLESARPSHTSQYLCASSTFGGGNEKLFFGSGTQLSVL.

This chain connects TRBV28 to TRBJ2-5; 9 bases are shared with TRBD1. V lost 6 bases to trimming and J lost 4 bases; unmatched junction nucleotides: 6. Per germline, CDR1 MDHEN and CDR2 SYDVKM. The CDR3 runs to 14 residues. CDR3 protein: CASSQTGGLETQYF. CDR3 nucleotide sequence: TGTGCCAGCAGCCAGACAGGGGGTTTAGAGACCCAGTACTTC.

The rearrangement links TRBV19 to TRBJ1-3; D gene ambiguous. Germline values: CDR1 LNHDA, CDR2 SQIVND (reference sequence). The V end was cut by 8 bases, the J end by 0 bases, with 11 bases between. CDR3 length: 14 amino acids. CDR3 in DNA: TGTGCCAGTGCAGGAATGGGCTCTGGAAACACCATATATTTT. Translated: CASAGMGSGNTIYF.

The chain links TRBV6-5 to TRBJ1-3; D unresolved. V lost 3 bases to trimming and J lost 2 bases, with 8 bases between them. CDR1 is MNHEY and CDR2 is SVGAGI in the germline V gene. The CDR3 has 14 residues. CDR3 loop: CASSYGRAGNTIYF. DNA for the CDR3: TGTGCCAGCAGTTATGGGCGCGCTGGAAACACCATATATTTT.

The V gene is TRBV5-6, the J gene TRBJ1-5; possibly TRBD1 for D (6 bases). The V end was cut by 1 base, the J end by 3 bases, with 11 bases between. Germline assignment: CDR1 SGHDT and CDR2 YYEEEE. The CDR3 consists of 15 residues. The CDR3 sequence is CASSLFGTLNQPQHF. The CDR3 DNA sequence: TGTGCCAGCAGCTTGTTCGGGACACTCAATCAGCCCCAGCATTTT.

This clone was found a few times. The chain carries TRBV5-1 and TRBJ1-1; 7 positions agree with TRBD1. J lost 5 bases, V lost 5 bases, and 9 bases had no gene match. CDR3 size: 14 residues. Looked up from germline, CDR1 is SGHRS and CDR2 is YFSETQ. The CDR3 bases are TGCGCCAGCAGTCTCCGGACAGGAGGGACTGAAGCTTTCTTT. It yields the protein CASSLRTGGTEAFF.

The rearrangement joins TRBV7-9 to TRBJ2-1; D uncertain. The CDR3 length is 15 residues. Germline CDR1 SEHNR, CDR2 FQNEAQ (reference sequence). Trimming removed 0 bases at V and 8 bases at J, with 14 bases between. The CDR3 nucleotides are TGTGCCAGCAGCTTAGCCGACGGCCGAGGAGATGAGCAGTTCTTC. Translation: CASSLADGRGDEQFF.

The J gene is TRBJ2-3, the V gene TRBV11-2; D gene unclear. Trimming removed 1 base from V and 0 bases from J, with 11 bases in between. The germline V gene has CDR1 SGHAT and CDR2 FQNNGV. The CDR3 is 16 residues long. The CDR3 DNA follows: TGTGCCAGCAGCTTAGTGTTGTCCTTTAGCACAGATACGCAGTATTTT. Encoded protein: CASSLVLSFSTDTQYF.

This rearrangement joins TRBV18 to TRBJ2-5; D is possibly TRBD2 (6 bases). CDR3 length: 14 amino acids. Trimming took 6 bases from V and 1 from J, leaving 12 bases between them. CDR1 and CDR2 (germline): KGHSH, LQKENI. The CDR3 reads CASSLPGLQETQYF. Here the CDR3 DNA reads TGTGCCAGCTCGCTTCCGGGACTCCAAGAGACCCAGTACTTC.

The chain is built from TRBV12-3 or TRBV12-4 and TRBJ1-3; D gene uncertain. The ends were cut back, 5 bases at V and 5 bases at J, with 4 bases in the middle. The CDR3 totals 11 residues. The CDR3 bases are TGTGCCAGCAGTAGCAGAAACACCATATATTTT. Its translation: CASSSRNTIYF.

A single count supports this clone. This chain connects TRBV28 to TRBJ2-3; D is undetermined. Germline CDR1 is MDHEN and CDR2 is SYDVKM. The CDR3 sequence is 12 residues long. Between the trimmed V and J ends, which lost 5 bases and 6 bases, there was a span of 9 bases. The chain's CDR3 is CASSPYEDTQYF. In DNA, the CDR3 is TGTGCCAGCAGTCCCTACGAGGATACGCAGTATTTT.

The chain employs TRBV5-8 and TRBJ2-1, with D unclear. The CDR3 extends over 16 amino acids. The germline CDR1 and CDR2 sequences are SGHTS and YDEGEE. V gave up 2 bases and J gave up 0 bases, with 12 bases separating them. In DNA form, the CDR3 reads TGTGCCAGCAGCTTTGGTGGCTTCAGCTCCTACAATGAGCAGTTCTTC. Its translation: CASSFGGFSSYNEQFF. The whole variable domain, filled in from reference TRBV5-8 and TRBJ2-1, reads EAGVTQSPTHLIKTRGQQATLRCSPISGHTSVYWYQQALGLGLQFLLWYDEGEERNRGNFPPRFSGRQFPNYSSELNVNALELEDSALYLCASSFGGFSSYNEQFFGPGTRLTVL.

The chain carries TRBV27 and TRBJ1-2, with 10 bases aligning to TRBD1. The CDR3 is 15 amino acids. The J segment lost 3 bases and the V segment lost 3 bases, leaving 4 bases of the junction unmatched. Germline values: CDR1 MNHEY, CDR2 SMNVEV (reference sequence). The CDR3 reads CASSFSGTGDYGYTF. The CDR3 DNA reads as TGTGCCAGCAGTTTTTCCGGGACAGGGGACTATGGCTACACCTTC.

This sequence joins TRBV5-1 and TRBJ1-2; no clear D gene. Germline V gives CDR1 SGHRS, CDR2 YFSETQ. The CDR3 loop spans 15 amino acids. The V end was cut by 4 bases, the J end by 1 base, with 14 bases between. CDR3 protein: CASSVGDYGNYGYTF. CDR3 DNA: TGCGCCAGCAGCGTAGGCGACTACGGTAACTATGGCTACACCTTC.

This chain joins TRBV28 and TRBJ2-1, with no clear D. Germline CDR1 and CDR2: MDHEN and SYDVKM. The CDR3 contains 13 residues. V dropped 5 bases and J dropped 14 bases, with 19 bases sitting between them. The CDR3: CASSPPHATGEFF. The CDR3 nucleotides are TGTGCCAGCAGTCCTCCTCATGCCACTGGAGAGTTCTTC.

J is TRBJ2-5 and V is TRBV3-1 (or the pseudogene TRBV3-2); 12 positions match TRBD2. The V gene end was trimmed by 3 bases and the J gene end by 1 base; junction bases not matched to a gene: 9. This CDR3 spans 18 amino acids. Germline-derived CDR1 and CDR2 are LGHDT and YNNKEL (reference sequence). CDR3 amino acids: CASSHLVPGLAGQETQYF. In nucleotides, the CDR3 is TGTGCCAGCAGCCATCTTGTCCCGGGACTAGCGGGCCAAGAGACCCAGTACTTC.

The V and J genes are TRBV19 and TRBJ2-1; TRBD1 matches 9 bases. Trimming cost V 6 bases and J 5 bases; bases outside gene matches: 8. Germline values: CDR1 LNHDA, CDR2 SQIVND (reference sequence). The CDR3 extends over 15 amino acids. CDR3: CASRKGTGTHNEQFF. CDR3 bases: TGTGCCAGTAGGAAGGGGACAGGGACCCACAATGAGCAGTTCTTC.

This sequence joins TRBV28 and TRBJ2-7, with D possibly matching TRBD1 (5 bases). The CDR3 has 12 amino acids. CDR1 is MDHEN, CDR2 SYDVKM, per germline. Trimming cost V 3 bases and J 6 bases, with 9 bases left between them. CDR3 bases: TGTGCCAGCAGTTTCCGGACATTCGAGCAGTACTTC. As protein: CASSFRTFEQYF.

The rearrangement uses TRBV5-1 and TRBJ1-2, with 8 bases matching TRBD1. CDR1 is SGHRS and CDR2 is YFSETQ in the germline V gene. This CDR3 has 13 amino acids. V gave up 5 bases and J gave up 4 bases; unmatched junction bases: 4. This CDR3 is CASSKDRAYGYTF. The DNA of the CDR3 is TGCGCCAGCAGTAAGGACAGGGCCTATGGCTACACCTTC.

This chain joins TRBV6-6 and TRBJ2-3; TRBD2 aligns across 9 bases. This CDR3 is 15 amino acids long. V shed 8 bases, J shed 2 bases, and the junction held 8 bases outside the gene matches. The germline V gene has CDR1 MNHNY and CDR2 SVGAGI (reference sequence). CDR3 DNA: TGTGCCAGCTCAGGTAGCGGGGGACTCACAGATACGCAGTATTTT. Encoded protein: CASSGSGGLTDTQYF.

The gene calls are TRBV6-1 and TRBJ2-7, with TRBD2 identical over 8 bases. The CDR3 spans 14 residues. Trimming took 2 bases from V and 6 from J; bases not matched to a gene: 6. Looked up from germline, CDR1 is MNHNS and CDR2 is SASEGT. CDR3 DNA: TGTGCCAGCAGTGAACGACTAGCGTGGGGCGAGCAGTACTTC. Amino acids: CASSERLAWGEQYF.

The J gene is TRBJ2-6, the V gene TRBV4-2, with 9 bases matching TRBD1. The CDR3 sequence is 17 residues long. The trim removed 1 base at V and 4 bases at J, leaving 5 bases unmatched. Germline V gene sequence: CDR1 LGHNA, CDR2 YNFKEQ. CDR3 in DNA: TGTGCCAGCAGCCAAGTAGGACAGGGGATCGGGGCCAACGTCCTGACTTTC. This encodes CASSQVGQGIGANVLTF.

Many counts were recorded for this clone. V is TRBV18 and J is TRBJ2-7, with a tentative D call TRBD1 (5 bases). Deletions cut 4 bases from V and 3 bases from J, with 16 bases between. Germline V gene data show CDR1 as KGHSH and CDR2 as LQKENI. CDR3 length: 15 amino acids. CDR3 nucleotide sequence: TGTGCCAGCTCACGGTCCACAGGCGAACTCTACGAGCAGTACTTC. Protein: CASSRSTGELYEQYF.

The chain joins TRBV3-1 (or the pseudogene TRBV3-2) to TRBJ2-7; TRBD1 aligns across 7 bases. V was pared by 2 bases and J by 2 bases, with 12 bases of the junction left unmatched. Germline V gene sequence: CDR1 LGHDT, CDR2 YNNKEL (reference sequence). The CDR3 is 17 amino acids. CDR3 residues: CASSQLPPTRGPYEQYF. In DNA form, the CDR3 reads TGTGCCAGCAGCCAACTACCGCCCACGAGGGGGCCCTACGAGCAGTACTTC.

This chain uses TRBV7-2 with TRBJ2-5; TRBD1 aligns across 7 bases. Germline-derived CDR1 and CDR2 are SGHTA and FQGNSA. Trimming took 5 bases from V and 5 from J; bases not matched to a gene: 5. This CDR3 has 13 amino acids. The CDR3 DNA reads TGTGCCAGCAGCCCCGACAGGGTGGAGACCCAGTACTTC. Amino acid sequence: CASSPDRVETQYF. The full variable domain, completed using reference TRBV7-2 and TRBJ2-5, is GAGVSQSPSNKVTEKGKDVELRCDPISGHTALYWYRQSLGQGLEFLIYFQGNSAPDKSGLPSDRFSAERTGGSVSTLTIQRTQQEDSAVYLCASSPDRVETQYFGPGTRLLVL.

CDR3 protein: CASSRDSYTEAFF. In nucleotides, the CDR3 is TGTGCCAGCAGCCGCGACAGTTACACTGAAGCTTTCTTT. V gene TRBV6-2 or TRBV6-3 combines with J gene TRBJ1-1; tentative D call: TRBD1 (5 bases). The V end lost 6 bases, the J end lost 3 bases, and 11 bases lay between the germline ends. The CDR3 runs to 13 residues. In germline, CDR1 is MNHEY, CDR2 SVGEGT.

The V call is TRBV2, the J call TRBJ1-2; D is undetermined. Between the trimmed V and J ends, which lost 6 bases and 8 bases, there was a span of 10 bases. The CDR3 extends over 11 amino acids. The germline CDR1 and CDR2 sequences are SNHLY and FYNNEI. The DNA of the CDR3 is TGTGCCAGCAGCCCCGCGGGGGGCTACACCTTC. Amino acids: CASSPAGGYTF.

This clone was observed a single time. The gene calls are TRBV10-2 and TRBJ1-2; D is undetermined. V lost 4 bases and J lost 7, with 10 bases in between. This CDR3 is 12 amino acids long. Per germline, CDR1 WSHSY and CDR2 SAAADI. The CDR3 bases are TGCGCCAGCAGTGTCGAGGGATCTGGCTACACCTTC. Protein sequence: CASSVEGSGYTF.

This clone has only a few counts. The chain joins TRBV7-9 to TRBJ2-1; weak D call: TRBD2 (6 bases). The CDR3 length is 16 residues. V was cut by 5 bases and J by 1 base, with 15 bases left in between. Germline V gives CDR1 SEHNR, CDR2 FQNEAQ (reference sequence). CDR3 region: CASSPRLGGSYNEQFF. The CDR3 nucleotides are TGTGCCAGCAGCCCGCGCTTAGGAGGGTCCTACAATGAGCAGTTCTTC.

The chain uses TRBV11-2 and TRBJ2-3; no reliable D call. The CDR3 covers 14 residues. Germline assignment: CDR1 SGHAT and CDR2 FQNNGV. V gave up 1 base and J gave up 2 bases, with 7 bases separating them. The CDR3: CASSLGAATDTQYF. CDR3 bases: TGTGCCAGCAGCTTAGGGGCAGCCACAGATACGCAGTATTTT.

This clone occurred once. This chain joins TRBV6-5 and TRBJ2-7, with D possibly TRBD2 on 7 matching bases. V gave up 0 bases and J gave up 2 bases, with 11 bases separating them. Germline CDR1 MNHEY, CDR2 SVGAGI. The CDR3 is made up of 15 amino acids. The CDR3 spells CASSYSGGQTYEQYF. The CDR3, as DNA: TGTGCCAGCAGTTACTCGGGGGGGCAGACCTACGAGCAGTACTTC.